This T cell receptor (beta chain) derives from a study of blood T cell repertoires in COVID-19. About the study: Acute and convalescent COVID-19 samples came from the United States, Italy and Spain.

This clone was recorded a few times. Source study methods: The authors estimated nucleated cell counts from reference gene primer amplification. The method was immunoSEQ multiplex PCR; TCRdb's version includes in-frame clones alone and lacks a portion of them. The DNA gave D and trimming, while V, J and clone size come from that table. Of roughly 62,000 clones listed, about 85% are singletons. The V and J ends lost 4 bases and 8 bases, in that order; junction bases with no gene match: 4. This CDR3 spans 12 amino acids. The germline CDR1 and CDR2 sequences are MNHEY and SVGAGI. The source material was peripheral blood. The chain carries TRBV6-5 and TRBJ1-2; 7 positions match TRBD1. The receptor comes from a human donor with acute or convalescent COVID-19. The donor label of this sample is uncertain. DNA for the CDR3: TGTGCCAGCAGTTGGCAGGGGGGCGGCTACACCTTC. It codes for CASSWQGGGYTF.